This entry lists 10 T cell receptor beta chains sequenced from one sample in a study of STAT3 mutations in large granular lymphocyte leukemia. The study, taken as a whole, reports: Every T-cell large granular lymphocyte leukemia patient had at least one immunodominant TCR beta clonotype.

Their antigen targets remain unknown. Libraries were prepared by immunoSEQ multiplex PCR; TCRdb keeps only in-frame clonotypes and omits some of them. The table lists 2,000 to 3,000 clones, over 65% of them singletons. What was sequenced was peripheral blood mononuclear cells. All receptors come from a man between 60 and 70 years old with T-cell large granular lymphocyte leukemia. Some clones in this sample may be carry-over from other donors' samples.

The chain joins TRBV7-8 to TRBJ2-7; D remains ambiguous. The ends were cut back, 1 base at V and 3 bases at J, with 7 bases in the middle. The CDR3 spans 13 residues. Germline values: CDR1 SGHVS, CDR2 FQNEAQ. The CDR3 DNA follows: TGTGCCAGCAGCTTAGAGGCCCACTACGAGCAGTACTTC. Protein product: CASSLEAHYEQYF.

The gene calls are TRBV5-1 and TRBJ1-1; D gene ambiguous. The V end lost 0 bases, the J end lost 2 bases, and 8 bases lay between the germline ends. The germline CDR1 and CDR2 sequences are SGHRS and YFSETQ. This CDR3 is built from 14 residues. The CDR3 bases are TGCGCCAGCAGCTTGGGGCGGGGTAACACTGAAGCTTTCTTT. Amino acids: CASSLGRGNTEAFF.

In its sample, this clone was seen a few times. The V gene is TRBV7-2, the J gene TRBJ2-5, with TRBD1 as a possible D gene (5 bases). The V and J ends lost 11 bases and 5 bases respectively, with 12 bases between them. The CDR3 is made up of 11 amino acids. Germline CDR1 is SGHTA and CDR2 is FQGNSA. Written as DNA, the CDR3 is TGTGCCTCCAGGGTTGGGGAGACCCAGTACTTC. This sequence encodes CASRVGETQYF.

This clone occurred a few times. The chain joins TRBV6-5 to TRBJ1-1; D is possibly TRBD1 (5 bases). The CDR3 runs 13 residues. CDR1 is MNHEY and CDR2 is SVGAGI in the germline V gene. With 7 bases removed from V and 5 bases from J, the gap between germline ends came to 14 bases. The chain's CDR3 is CASNRDRRTEAFF. CDR3 in DNA: TGTGCCAGCAACCGAGACAGACGTACTGAAGCTTTCTTT.

This clone has a handful of counts. V is TRBV30 and J is TRBJ2-1; TRBD2 agrees at 7 bases. Losses at the gene ends were 8 bases for V and 0 bases for J; bases not matched to a gene: 7. The CDR3 is made up of 14 amino acids. The germline V gene encodes CDR1 GTSNPN and CDR2 SVGIG (reference sequence). CDR3 loop: CAGEGLLSYNEQFF. Here the CDR3 DNA reads TGTGCCGGGGAGGGACTCCTCTCCTACAATGAGCAGTTCTTC.

The genes are TRBV10-3 and TRBJ2-3, with no clear D. The CDR3 consists of 12 residues. Germline CDR1 reads ENHRY; CDR2 reads SYGVKD. Trimming took 0 bases from V and 3 from J, leaving 1 base between them. The CDR3 DNA reads TGTGCCATCAGTGAGTCTACAGATACGCAGTATTTT. Translating it yields CAISESTDTQYF.

The J gene is TRBJ2-1, the V gene TRBV5-1; TRBD2 matches at 10 bases. Trimming took 4 bases from V and 7 from J; bases not matched to a gene: 8. CDR3 length: 15 amino acids. Germline CDR1 SGHRS, CDR2 YFSETQ. CDR3 sequence (DNA): TGCGCCAGCAGCCTCCGCAGCGGGGGGGATAATGAGCAGTTCTTC. It is translated as CASSLRSGGDNEQFF.

This clone has just one count. Given the absence of the conserved phenylalanine or tryptophan at the CDR3 end, a read error is likely. It is unclear where the CDR3 begins or ends on the DNA, so no DNA is shown, and the CDR3 is as TCRdb lists it. The gene calls are TRBV30 and TRBJ1-3. From its first to its last residue, the CDR3 has 12 amino acids. Germline CDR1 is GTSNPN and CDR2 is SVGIG (reference sequence). CDR3 region: CAWRKVLVPVPV.

This clone was observed a few times. The chain recombines TRBV6-6 with TRBJ1-6, with 8 bases matching TRBD1. V trimming: 6 bases; J trimming: 9 bases; junction bases outside the gene matches: 7. Germline-derived CDR1 and CDR2 are MNHNY and SVGAGI (reference sequence). The length of the CDR3 is 14 residues. The CDR3: CASSDRGFGSPLHF. The CDR3 bases are TGTGCCAGCAGCGACAGGGGATTTGGTTCACCCCTCCACTTT.

This chain joins TRBV7-9 and TRBJ1-6, with 9 bases identical to TRBD1. Germline values: CDR1 SEHNR, CDR2 FQNEAQ (reference sequence). Trimming removed 5 bases from V and 10 bases from J; junction bases left unmatched: 9. The CDR3 loop spans 15 amino acids. The CDR3 DNA reads TGTGCCAGCAGCCCGGAGACAGGGGGGAAATCACCCCTCCACTTT. Translating gives CASSPETGGKSPLHF. Full variable domain (rest looked up from reference TRBV7-9 and TRBJ1-6): DTGVSQNPRHKITKRGQNVTFRCDPISEHNRLYWYRQTLGQGPEFLTYFQNEAQLEKSRLLSDRFSAERPKGSFSTLEIQRTEQGDSAMYLCASSPETGGKSPLHFGNGTRLTVT.